This record concerns one T cell receptor (beta chain) sequence. The data derive from a study of blood T cell repertoires in COVID-19. Using immunoSEQ multiplex PCR, the repertoire was profiled, and TCRdb retains in-frame clones only, with some absent. This sample yields 140,000 to 150,000 clones, of which approximately 87% are seen a single time; over 9% belongs to the top ten. CDR3 size: 12 residues. Trimming shortened V by 4 bases and J by 4 bases, and 8 bases separated the two germline ends. The germline CDR1 and CDR2 sequences are LNHDA and SQIVND (reference sequence). The receptor's source is a man aged 55 to 69 who had recovered from COVID-19. This chain links TRBV19 with TRBJ2-7, with a weak D call TRBD1 (6 bases). The sample comprised PBMCs or T cells enriched from blood (not recorded which). This CDR3 is CASSRGRYEQYF. As DNA, the CDR3 is TGTGCCAGTAGTAGGGGGCGTTACGAGCAGTACTTC. Full variable domain (remainder filled in from reference TRBV19 and TRBJ2-7): DGGITQSPKYLFRKEGQNVTLSCEQNLNHDAMYWYRQDPGQGLRLIYYSQIVNDFQKGDIAEGYSVSREKKESFPLTVTSAQKNPTAFYLCASSRGRYEQYFGPGTRLTVT.